This T cell receptor beta chain was sequenced for a study of vaccination effects on CD4 cells after COVID-19. As for the study in general: A median of 72 days separated the second dose and sampling. General study points: Early post-infection timepoints were absent, and convalescent patients were few.

As for this clone: Antigen unknown.

The assay was immunoSEQ multiplex PCR, and TCRdb's table has in-frame clones only and misses some. The data show just under 60,000 clones, about 73% seen once. Sequencing in the ViraFEST assay came after antigen-specific CD4+ T cells had been expanded with viral peptide pools, which were used to stimulate PBMC. Cultured cells yielded isolated CD4+ T cells after approximately nine days. Every participant took two doses of the BNT162b2 or mRNA-1273 vaccine. Nobody among the vaccine recipients had prior SARS-CoV-2 infection (nucleocapsid antibodies were negative). Wells of roughly 2 million PBMC each were grown with 10 IU/ml IL-2 and about 9.7 ug/ml peptides. Germline values: CDR1 SGHTS, CDR2 YDEGEE. The CDR3 has 14 amino acids. V gave up 6 bases and J gave up 2 bases, with 13 bases separating them.

The TCR was taken from a human donor who received a COVID-19 vaccine. The sample consisted of CD4+ T cells from PBMCs cultured with HCoV-OC43 spike peptides, taken after COVID-19 vaccination. Specified subset: HCoV-OC43 spike overlapping peptide pool stimulation. V usage is TRBV5-8 and J usage is TRBJ2-3, with D perhaps TRBD2 (5 bases). For the CDR3, the DNA is TGTGCCAGCAAAAAACGACTAACCACAGATACGCAGTATTTT. Protein: CASKKRLTTDTQYF.